The 24 T cell receptor beta chains below were found in one sample sequenced in a study of T cell repertoires in cytomegalovirus infection. TCRdb re-derived calls from the reads in MiXCR, one entry per CDR3 protein. The sample has 680,000 or so distinct CDR3 sequences, about a third seen once; the top ten hold more than 2.5%. The sample taken for sequencing was PBMCs. The receptors derive from a human donor in good health (CMV status not recorded). Some clones in this sample may be carry-over from other donors' samples.

The J gene is TRBJ2-2, the V gene TRBV7-3; D might be TRBD1 or TRBD2, each matching 5 bases. The CDR3 runs to 15 residues. V dropped 2 bases and J dropped 4 bases, with 11 bases sitting between them. Germline V CDR1 and CDR2: SGHTA, FQGTGA. CDR3 residues: CASSLGKGTTGELFF. CDR3 coding DNA: TGTGCCAGCAGCTTAGGAAAGGGGACCACCGGGGAGCTGTTTTTT.

V gene TRBV12-3 or TRBV12-4 combines with J gene TRBJ2-3; TRBD2 aligns across 7 bases. Germline trimming cut 7 bases from V and 0 bases from J; bases unmatched to any gene: 4. CDR3 length: 14 amino acids. The CDR3 region has the DNA TGTGCCAGCATGGGGCGGGGGAGCACAGATACGCAGTATTTT. This translates into CASMGRGSTDTQYF.

This clonotype was counted between two and nine times. This chain uses TRBV2 with TRBJ1-1; TRBD1 aligns across 7 bases. The CDR3 consists of 16 residues. V was pared by 7 bases and J by 1 base, with 12 bases of the junction left unmatched. From germline, CDR1 is SNHLY and CDR2 FYNNEI. CDR3 coding DNA: TGTGCCAGCACCGCGGACAGGACTTTGGGGAACACTGAAGCTTTCTTT. It codes for CASTADRTLGNTEAFF.

In regard to this clonotype: The conserved closing phenylalanine or tryptophan is absent in this CDR3, likely reflecting a read error. CDR3: CASSPPLAGGTDTQYC. As DNA, the CDR3 is TGCGCCAGCAGCCCGCCATTAGCGGGAGGAACAGATACGCAGTATTGT. The V and J genes are TRBV5-1 and TRBJ2-3, with TRBD2 matching 10 bases. The germline gives CDR1 SGHRS, CDR2 YFSETQ. CDR3 length: 16 amino acids. The V gene end was trimmed by 4 bases and the J gene end by 3 bases; junction bases not matched to a gene: 8.

This sequence joins TRBV24-1 and TRBJ1-2; D is unclear. This CDR3 is built from 13 residues. Trimming took off 3 bases at V and 4 bases at J, with 8 bases between the two ends. Germline CDR1 KGHDR, CDR2 SFDVKD. Written as DNA, the CDR3 is TGTGCCACCAGTGATGCAGGCATCTATGGCTACACCTTC. Amino acids: CATSDAGIYGYTF.

This clonotype was found a few times. This chain uses TRBV7-9 with TRBJ2-7, with D perhaps matching TRBD2 (5 bases). The V gene's germline CDR1 is SEHNR and CDR2 FQNEAQ (reference sequence). The CDR3 length is 14 residues. V shed 1 base and J shed 2 bases, with 9 bases lying between them. As DNA, the CDR3 is TGTGCCAGCAGCTTAGGACTCGGGGCCTACGAGCAGTACTTC. It encodes CASSLGLGAYEQYF.

In regard to this clonotype: A read error may account for a junction end that differs from germline. The chain employs TRBV4-1 and TRBJ2-5; D uncertain. Germline CDR1 is MGHRA and CDR2 is YSYEKL. The CDR3 sequence is 11 residues long. DNA for the CDR3: TGTGCCAGCAGCCACGGGGAGACCCAGTACTTC. Translating it yields CASSHGETQYF.

Written as DNA, the CDR3 is TGTGCCAGCAGTCCCTACAGCGTAATGAACACTGAAGCTTTCTTT. It is translated as CASSPYSVMNTEAFF. The chain links TRBV12-3 or TRBV12-4 to TRBJ1-1, with D unclear. V gave up 5 bases and J gave up 0 bases, with 13 bases separating them. There are 15 residues in the CDR3.

V gene TRBV12-3 or TRBV12-4 combines with J gene TRBJ1-2; 9 bases are shared with TRBD1. The ends lost 5 bases at V and 4 bases at J; junction bases unmatched: 8. The CDR3 has 15 residues. CDR3 coding DNA: TGTGCCAGCAGTCGAGCCGGGACAGGGCTCTATGGCTACACCTTC. This gives the protein CASSRAGTGLYGYTF.

The V and J genes are TRBV7-2 and TRBJ2-5, with TRBD1 matching 8 bases. The germline gives CDR1 SGHTA, CDR2 FQGNSA. Germline trimming cut 5 bases from V and 0 bases from J; bases unmatched to any gene: 5. The CDR3 runs 15 residues. This CDR3 reads CASSPGGPYQETQYF. The CDR3 DNA is TGTGCCAGCAGCCCAGGGGGCCCGTACCAAGAGACCCAGTACTTC.

At least ten counts were recorded for this clonotype. This chain uses TRBV19 with TRBJ2-3; TRBD2 aligns across 13 bases. V lost 7 bases, J lost 0 bases, and 10 bases stayed unmatched. This CDR3 is built from 18 residues. Germline CDR1 reads LNHDA; CDR2 reads SQIVND (reference sequence). CDR3 sequence (DNA): TGTGCCAGTATGGGTCGACTAGCGGGGGGCCTAAGCACAGATACGCAGTATTTT. Protein: CASMGRLAGGLSTDTQYF.

Note on this clonotype: This may stem from a read error, because a much larger clone lies one nucleotide away. The gene calls are TRBV15 and TRBJ1-3; D is unresolved. This CDR3 spans 17 amino acids. CDR1 is LNHNV, CDR2 YYDKDF, per germline (reference sequence). CDR3 DNA sequence: TGTGCCACCAGCAGAGATCCCTTCTACTTCTCTGGAAACAACATATATTTT. Translating gives CATSRDPFYFSGNNIYF.

This clonotype was recorded at least ten times. The chain links TRBV7-2 to TRBJ2-3; 8 bases are shared with TRBD2. This CDR3 has 15 amino acids. V was pared by 2 bases and J by 2 bases, with 3 bases of the junction left unmatched. The germline V gene encodes CDR1 SGHTA and CDR2 FQGNSA. The CDR3 reads CASSLNGRVTDTQYF. The CDR3 nucleotides read TGTGCCAGCAGCTTAAACGGGAGGGTCACAGATACGCAGTATTTT.

This clonotype was seen at least ten times. The V call is TRBV7-2, the J call TRBJ1-2, with D maybe TRBD1 (6 bases). This CDR3 region has 14 residues. Germline CDR1 reads SGHTA; CDR2 reads FQGNSA. V gave up 5 bases and J gave up 7 bases, with 17 bases separating them. The CDR3, as DNA: TGTGCCAGCAGCACCGGCAGGGGACTAACTGGCTACACCTTC. It translates to CASSTGRGLTGYTF.

In its sample, this clonotype was seen a few times. V and J are TRBV15 and TRBJ1-2, with 8 bases lining up with TRBD1. The CDR3 contains 16 residues. V shed 4 bases and J 8 bases; nucleotides not matched to a gene: 15. From germline, CDR1 is LNHNV and CDR2 YYDKDF (reference sequence). As DNA, the CDR3 is TGTGCCACCAGCATTTTCGGACAGGGAGTGGACTGGGGCTACACCTTC. This sequence encodes CATSIFGQGVDWGYTF.

The rearrangement links TRBV6-6 to TRBJ2-5; D is perhaps TRBD1 (8 bases). There are 15 residues in the CDR3. The germline V and J ends were trimmed by 6 bases and 5 bases, with 19 bases remaining between them. CDR1 is MNHNY and CDR2 is SVGAGI in the germline V gene (reference sequence). DNA for the CDR3: TGTGCCAGCAGAACCGGACAGGGAGGGTGGGAGACCCAGTACTTC. Translation: CASRTGQGGWETQYF.

The chain is built from TRBV19 and TRBJ2-1; D is unclear. There are 14 residues in the CDR3. Trimming cost V 3 bases and J 0 bases, with 6 bases left between them. Germline CDR1 is LNHDA and CDR2 is SQIVND (reference sequence). The CDR3 nucleotides read TGTGCCAGTAGTATGAGGCGCTCCTACAATGAGCAGTTCTTC. Translation gives CASSMRRSYNEQFF.

For this clonotype: The junction departs from the called germline gene at one end, perhaps through a read error. The chain employs TRBV5-4 and TRBJ2-3; TRBD2 might be the D (5 bases). This CDR3 has 16 amino acids. From germline, CDR1 is SGHNT and CDR2 YYREEE (reference sequence). CDR3 DNA: TGTGCCAGCAGCTGGGGTCCTCCGTCTAGCACAGATACGAAGTATTTT. Translating gives CASSWGPPSSTDTKYF.

V and J are TRBV7-9 and TRBJ2-5, with unresolved D. The CDR3 runs to 13 residues. Germline V gives CDR1 SEHNR, CDR2 FQNEAQ (reference sequence). V lost 6 bases, J lost 0 bases, and 8 bases lay in between. CDR3 sequence (DNA): TGTGCCAGCAGATTCACAAACCAAGAGACCCAGTACTTC. Amino acids: CASRFTNQETQYF.

This sequence joins TRBV2 and TRBJ2-7, with 12 bases matching TRBD2. Per the germline V gene, CDR1 is SNHLY and CDR2 is FYNNEI. This CDR3 comprises 15 residues. Trimming cost V 6 bases and J 1 base; bases outside gene matches: 4. DNA of the CDR3: TGTGCCAGCAGGTTAGGACTAGCGGGATCCTACGAGCAGTACTTC. Encoded protein: CASRLGLAGSYEQYF.

This clonotype turned up a few times. The genes are TRBV7-7 and TRBJ2-1, with TRBD1 matching 7 bases. The CDR3 spans 14 residues. In germline, CDR1 is SSHAT, CDR2 FNYEAQ (reference sequence). Written as DNA, the CDR3 is TGTGCTAGCCAAAGGGGGACAGAATACAATGAGCAGTTCTTC. Protein: CASQRGTEYNEQFF.

V usage is TRBV20-1 and J usage is TRBJ2-5; tentatively, D is TRBD1 (6 bases). There are 13 residues in the CDR3. V was cut by 5 bases and J by 1 base, with 11 bases left in between. Germline V gene sequence: CDR1 DFQATT, CDR2 SNEGSKA (reference sequence). CDR3 amino acids: CSAHRQVQETQYF. The CDR3 coding sequence is TGCAGTGCTCACCGACAGGTCCAAGAGACCCAGTACTTC.

This clonotype was counted between two and nine times. The rearrangement joins TRBV28 to TRBJ2-2; D is possibly TRBD1 or TRBD2 (6 bases each). This CDR3 has 15 amino acids. Germline CDR1 is MDHEN and CDR2 is SYDVKM. Trimming removed 5 bases at V and 5 bases at J, with 15 bases between. The DNA for the CDR3 is TGTGCCAGCAGTCCCGGAGGGGGAGATACCGGGGAGCTGTTTTTT. Translation: CASSPGGGDTGELFF.

This rearrangement joins TRBV19 to TRBJ1-1; no reliable D call. The CDR3 totals 13 residues. V dropped 5 bases and J dropped 5 bases, with 12 bases sitting between them. Germline V gene sequence: CDR1 LNHDA, CDR2 SQIVND (reference sequence). In DNA, the CDR3 is TGTGCCAGTAGTGGCACCTGGGGAACTGAAGCTTTCTTT. This gives the protein CASSGTWGTEAFF.